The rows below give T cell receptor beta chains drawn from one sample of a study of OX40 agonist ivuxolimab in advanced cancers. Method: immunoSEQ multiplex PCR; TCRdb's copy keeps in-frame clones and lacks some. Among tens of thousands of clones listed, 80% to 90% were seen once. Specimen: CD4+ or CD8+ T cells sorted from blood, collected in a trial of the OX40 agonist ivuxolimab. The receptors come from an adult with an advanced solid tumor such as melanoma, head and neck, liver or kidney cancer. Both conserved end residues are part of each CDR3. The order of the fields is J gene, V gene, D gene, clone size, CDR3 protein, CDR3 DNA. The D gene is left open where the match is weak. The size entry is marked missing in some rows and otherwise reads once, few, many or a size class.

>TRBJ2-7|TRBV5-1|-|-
CASSVRDYSYEQYF
TGCGCCAGCAGCGTAAGGGATTATTCCTACGAGCAGTACTTC
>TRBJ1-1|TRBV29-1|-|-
CSVEGQGRLTNTEAFF
TGCAGCGTTGAAGGGCAGGGGCGGCTGACGAACACTGAAGCTTTCTTT
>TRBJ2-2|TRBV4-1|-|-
CASSQKRGGGGGELFF
TGCGCCAGCAGCCAAAAGCGTGGAGGGGGGGGCGGGGAGCTGTTTTTT
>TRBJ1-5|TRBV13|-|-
CASSARNQPQHF
TGTGCCAGCAGCGCTCGAAATCAGCCCCAGCATTTT
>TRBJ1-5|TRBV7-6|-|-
CASSLNREQPQHF
TGTGCCAGCAGCTTAAATAGGGAGCAGCCCCAGCATTTT
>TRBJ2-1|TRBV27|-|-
CASSFSSTANEQFF
TGTGCCAGCAGTTTCAGCAGTACAGCGAATGAGCAGTTCTTC
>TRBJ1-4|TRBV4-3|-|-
CASSQDLGTGEKLFF
TGCGCCAGCAGCCAAGATTTGGGAACAGGGGAAAAACTGTTTTTT
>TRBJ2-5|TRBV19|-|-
CASSMIWGGGETQYF
TGTGCCAGTAGTATGATCTGGGGTGGTGGAGAGACCCAGTACTTC
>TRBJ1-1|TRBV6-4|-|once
CASSDSAGAGTEAFF
TGTGCCAGCAGTGACTCTGCCGGAGCGGGCACTGAAGCTTTCTTT
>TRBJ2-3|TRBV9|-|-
CASSVNSPDTQYF
TGTGCCAGCAGCGTAAATTCCCCAGATACGCAGTATTTT
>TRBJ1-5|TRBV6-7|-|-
CASMKLESNQPQHF
TGTGCCAGCATGAAGTTAGAGAGCAATCAGCCCCAGCATTTT
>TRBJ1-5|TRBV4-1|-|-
CASSQRTVDGPQHF
TGCGCCAGCAGCCAAAGGACCGTCGACGGGCCCCAGCATTTT
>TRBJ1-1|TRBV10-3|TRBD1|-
CAISDRDRGLETEAFF
TGTGCCATCAGCGACCGGGACAGGGGGTTGGAAACTGAAGCTTTCTTT
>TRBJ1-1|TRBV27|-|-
CASSLLGQLNTEAFF
TGTGCCAGCAGTTTATTGGGACAACTGAACACTGAAGCTTTCTTT
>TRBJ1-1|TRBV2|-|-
CATGQNTEAFF
TGTGCCACCGGACAGAACACTGAAGCTTTCTTT
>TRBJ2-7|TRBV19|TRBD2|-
CASSIDRTSGTYEQYF
TGTGCCAGTAGTATAGATCGGACTAGCGGAACCTACGAGCAGTACTTC
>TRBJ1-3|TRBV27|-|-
CASSQSSGNTIYF
TGTGCCAGCAGCCAGTCCTCTGGAAACACCATATATTTT
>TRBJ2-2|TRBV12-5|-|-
CASGSGTPKAGELFF
TGTGCTAGTGGTTCCGGGACTCCCAAAGCCGGGGAGCTGTTTTTT
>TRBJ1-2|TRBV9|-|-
CASTTRDGNYGYTF
TGTGCCAGCACGACGCGGGACGGAAACTATGGCTACACCTTC
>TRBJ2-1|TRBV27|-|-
CASSFPGDEQFF
TGTGCCAGCAGTTTCCCGGGGGATGAGCAGTTCTTC
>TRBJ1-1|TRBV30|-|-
CAWRGVNPEAFF
TGTGCCTGGAGGGGGGTCAACCCTGAAGCTTTCTTT
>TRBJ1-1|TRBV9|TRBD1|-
CATRPGGSFF
TGTGCCACTCGGCCAGGGGGGTCTTTCTTT
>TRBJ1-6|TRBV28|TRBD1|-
CASYPPGQAINSPLHF
TGTGCCAGCTATCCCCCCGGACAGGCGATAAATTCACCCCTCCACTTT
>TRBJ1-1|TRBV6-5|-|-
CASSYDRVNTEAFF
TGTGCCAGCAGTTACGACAGAGTAAACACTGAAGCTTTCTTT
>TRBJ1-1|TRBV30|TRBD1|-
CASRGAAEAFF
TGTGCCAGCAGGGGGGCGGCTGAAGCTTTCTTT
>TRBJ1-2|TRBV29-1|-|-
CSAVTETYGYTF
TGCAGCGCAGTAACAGAGACTTATGGCTACACCTTC
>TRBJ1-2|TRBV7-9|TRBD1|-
CASSSPTGGFGYTF
TGTGCCAGCAGCTCCCCGACAGGGGGCTTTGGCTACACCTTC
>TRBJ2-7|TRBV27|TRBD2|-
CASSLGLAGDEQYF
TGTGCCAGCAGTCTGGGACTAGCGGGAGACGAGCAGTACTTC
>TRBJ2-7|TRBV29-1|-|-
CSVESSTSYEQYF
TGCAGCGTTGAAAGCAGCACCTCTTACGAGCAGTACTTC
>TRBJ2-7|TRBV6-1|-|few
CASSGPPGLRDEQYF
TGTGCCAGCAGTGGACCTCCGGGTCTCCGGGACGAGCAGTACTTC
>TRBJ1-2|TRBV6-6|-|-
CASSPFSGEKRGGYTF
TGTGCCAGCAGCCCTTTTTCAGGGGAAAAGCGGGGTGGCTACACCTTC
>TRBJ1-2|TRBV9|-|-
CASSQAVWDGYTF
TGTGCCAGCAGCCAAGCGGTTTGGGATGGCTACACCTTC
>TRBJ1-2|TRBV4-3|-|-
CASSQEWGGYYGYTF
TGCGCCAGCAGCCAAGAGTGGGGGGGGTACTATGGCTACACCTTC
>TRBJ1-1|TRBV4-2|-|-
CASSQSVGPLAAFF
TGTGCCAGCAGCCAATCGGTAGGGCCGTTGGCAGCTTTCTTT
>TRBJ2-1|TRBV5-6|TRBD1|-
CASSQDEGALEAFF
TGTGCCAGCAGCCAGGATGAGGGGGCATTGGAGGCGTTCTTC
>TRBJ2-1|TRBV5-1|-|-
CASSFAGNEQFF
TGCGCCAGCAGCTTTGCGGGGAATGAGCAGTTCTTC
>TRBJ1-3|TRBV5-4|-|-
CASSLFGGGGNTIYF
TGTGCCAGCAGCTTATTCGGGGGCGGTGGAAACACCATATATTTT
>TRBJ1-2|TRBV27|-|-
CASSFSVDGGYTF
TGTGCCAGCAGTTTTTCAGTGGACGGCGGCTACACCTTC
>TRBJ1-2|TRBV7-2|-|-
CASSLADRNYGYTF
TGTGCCAGCAGCTTAGCAGACAGGAACTATGGCTACACCTTC
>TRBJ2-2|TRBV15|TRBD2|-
CATSLAGPTGELFF
TGTGCCACCAGTCTAGCGGGACCCACCGGGGAGCTGTTTTTT
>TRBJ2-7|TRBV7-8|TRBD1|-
CASSWTGSYEQYF
TGTGCCAGCAGCTGGACAGGTTCCTACGAGCAGTACTTC
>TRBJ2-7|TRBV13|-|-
CASSLGLRDYEQYF
TGTGCCAGCAGCTTAGGGCTGAGGGACTACGAGCAGTACTTC
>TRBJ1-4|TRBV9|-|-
CASSVFGGVNEKLFF
TGTGCCAGCAGCGTATTCGGGGGCGTTAATGAAAAACTGTTTTTT
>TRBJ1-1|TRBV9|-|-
CASSVDGMLGEALDSEGMNTEAFF
TGTGCCAGCAGCGTAGATGGGATGTTGGGGGAGGCCCTCGATTCGGAGGGAATGAACACTGAAGCTTTCTTT
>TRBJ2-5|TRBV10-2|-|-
CASSSSGPQYF
TGCGCCAGCAGTTCCTCTGGTCCCCAGTACTTC
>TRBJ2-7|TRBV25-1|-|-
CASSEASSSYEQYF
TGTGCCAGCAGTGAAGCTAGCAGCTCCTACGAGCAGTACTTC